These 32 T cell receptor beta chains came from one sample sequenced in a study of regulatory T cells in long-lasting Graves disease. TCR beta libraries were built with iRepertoire HTBI primers and Arm-PCR of CDR3 regions. Each CDR3 protein gets one entry after TCRdb re-called the multiplex PCR reads with MiXCR. The sample lists about 430,000 distinct CDR3 sequences, 21% occurring once. Time point indicated: persistent/refractory GD, antithyroid drugs over 5 years with positive TRAb. From PBMCs, RNA was extracted and then used to make the TCR library. Sample: peripheral blood mononuclear cells (PBMCs), taken when the disease was refractory, from a patient treated with antithyroid drugs. The receptors originated from a female donor with Graves disease.

The V and J genes are TRBV27 and TRBJ2-7; the D call may be TRBD1 or TRBD2 (5 bases each). The CDR3 is 17 residues long. Per germline, CDR1 MNHEY and CDR2 SMNVEV (reference sequence). Trimming stripped 5 bases from V and 2 bases from J, with 22 bases between. For the CDR3, the DNA is TGTGCCAGCAGTGCAAGGGGAGCATCTAATCCCCCCTACGAGCAGTACTTC. Its protein is CASSARGASNPPYEQYF.

This sequence joins TRBV20-1 and TRBJ2-2; the D is unclear. This CDR3 has 14 amino acids. Germline CDR1 reads DFQATT; CDR2 reads SNEGSKA (reference sequence). Between the trimmed V and J ends, which lost 3 bases and 2 bases, there was a span of 10 bases. The CDR3 protein is CSARKGTNTGELFF. CDR3 in DNA: TGCAGTGCTAGGAAGGGTACCAACACCGGGGAGCTGTTTTTT.

This clonotype was detected many times. V is TRBV7-9 and J is TRBJ2-7; D not resolved. Trimming shortened V by 1 base and J by 6 bases, and 4 bases separated the two germline ends. This CDR3 has 11 amino acids. Germline CDR1 SEHNR, CDR2 FQNEAQ (reference sequence). CDR3 sequence (DNA): TGTGCCAGCAGCTTAGAGCGCGAGCAGTACTTC. Protein: CASSLEREQYF.

This clonotype has a count of ten or more. The rearrangement joins TRBV27 to TRBJ2-7, with 11 bases identical to TRBD2. Per germline, CDR1 MNHEY and CDR2 SMNVEV (reference sequence). CDR3 length: 14 residues. The V gene end was trimmed by 9 bases and the J gene end by 3 bases; junction bases not matched to a gene: 7. As DNA, the CDR3 is TGTGCCAGTTTAGCGGGAGGGCCAAACTACGAGCAGTACTTC. Translated: CASLAGGPNYEQYF.

This clonotype was counted ten times or more. The V gene is TRBV6-1, the J gene TRBJ2-5; 7 bases are shared with TRBD2. CDR1 and CDR2 from the germline V gene are MNHNS and SASEGT. The V gene end was trimmed by 8 bases and the J gene end by 5 bases; junction bases not matched to a gene: 2. CDR3 size: 11 residues. CDR3 protein: CASGRVETQYF. CDR3 in DNA: TGTGCCAGCGGGAGGGTGGAGACCCAGTACTTC.

J is TRBJ2-2 and V is TRBV4-2; a possible D gene is TRBD2 (6 bases). The germline gives CDR1 LGHNA, CDR2 YNFKEQ. The CDR3 totals 13 residues. The V gene lost 4 bases and the J gene lost 6 bases, with 9 bases spanning the gap. The DNA of the CDR3 is TGTGCCAGCAGCCGACTAGGACCCGGGGAGCTGTTTTTT. Translating gives CASSRLGPGELFF.

This clonotype has a count of ten or more. V usage is TRBV19 and J usage is TRBJ1-2; D unclear. V was cut by 1 base and J by 9 bases, with 21 bases left in between. The length of the CDR3 is 16 residues. From germline, CDR1 is LNHDA and CDR2 SQIVND (reference sequence). DNA of the CDR3: TGTGCCAGTAGTATAGCCTCCCGGGTAGCGGATACACGCTACACCTTC. Its translation: CASSIASRVADTRYTF.

This clonotype appeared many times. The V gene is TRBV5-4, the J gene TRBJ2-7, with 11 bases fitting TRBD1. The CDR3 consists of 14 residues. The V segment lost 2 bases and the J segment 5 bases; nucleotides outside the gene matches: 3. Germline V lookup: CDR1 SGHNT, CDR2 YYREEE (reference sequence). CDR3 bases: TGTGCCAGCAGCTTACGGGACAGGGGGGACGAGCAGTACTTC. It translates to CASSLRDRGDEQYF.

This clonotype was detected ten times or more. J is TRBJ2-5 and V is TRBV11-2, with a weak D call TRBD2 (5 bases). This CDR3 is built from 12 residues. V lost 1 base and J lost 12, with 12 bases in between. Per germline, CDR1 SGHAT and CDR2 FQNNGV. The CDR3 loop reads CASSLARSGKYF. Written as DNA, the CDR3 is TGTGCCAGCAGCTTAGCGCGGAGCGGAAAGTACTTC.

This clonotype was observed at least ten times. This sequence joins TRBV2 and TRBJ1-1, with TRBD1 as a possible D gene (5 bases). Germline V gives CDR1 SNHLY, CDR2 FYNNEI. CDR3 size: 13 residues. Between the trimmed V and J ends, which lost 6 bases and 1 base, there was a span of 9 bases. CDR3 loop: CASSKDRNTEAFF. The CDR3 nucleotides are TGTGCCAGCAGCAAAGACAGGAACACTGAAGCTTTCTTT.

This clonotype was recorded a few times. This chain links TRBV27 with TRBJ2-7, with D tentatively TRBD1 (5 bases). Deletions cut 2 bases from V and 6 bases from J, with 11 bases between. Germline CDR1 reads MNHEY; CDR2 reads SMNVEV (reference sequence). CDR3 size: 13 residues. The CDR3 bases are TGTGCCAGCAGTTTAGGGGCAGGGCGCGAGCAGTACTTC. Protein: CASSLGAGREQYF.

A few counts support this clonotype. The chain carries TRBV27 and TRBJ2-7; TRBD2 matches at 7 bases. The CDR3 is 16 amino acids. Germline loops: CDR1 MNHEY, CDR2 SMNVEV (reference sequence). With 2 bases clipped from V and 0 bases from J, the junction kept 7 bases outside the gene matches. The CDR3 here is CASSLKHRTSSYEQYF. The DNA of the CDR3 is TGTGCCAGCAGTTTAAAACACAGGACTAGCTCCTACGAGCAGTACTTC.

The rearrangement uses TRBV27 and TRBJ2-3, with 8 bases fitting TRBD2. The CDR3 is 16 residues long. Losses at the gene ends were 4 bases for V and 1 base for J; bases not matched to a gene: 7. CDR1 and CDR2 from the germline V gene are MNHEY and SMNVEV (reference sequence). CDR3 amino acids: CASSSLLAGRTDTQYF. The CDR3 nucleotides read TGTGCCAGCAGTTCCCTTCTAGCGGGCCGCACAGATACGCAGTATTTT.

The genes are TRBV6-1 and TRBJ2-2; D uncertain. V was pared by 5 bases and J by 5 bases, with 9 bases between. The germline CDR1 and CDR2 sequences are MNHNS and SASEGT. The CDR3 extends over 13 amino acids. The CDR3 DNA follows: TGTGCCAGCAGTCGAGACTTTACCGGGGAGCTGTTTTTT. Its protein is CASSRDFTGELFF.

This sequence joins TRBV3-1 and TRBJ2-6, with 10 bases aligning to TRBD1. Trimming removed 4 bases from V and 2 bases from J; junction bases left unmatched: 5. Germline CDR1 is LGHDT and CDR2 is YNNKEL (reference sequence). CDR3 length: 17 residues. CDR3 sequence: CASSLGQGGAGANVLTF. As DNA, the CDR3 is TGTGCCAGCAGCCTAGGACAGGGGGGAGCTGGGGCCAACGTCCTGACTTTC.

The table lists this clonotype with many counts. The chain uses TRBV28 and TRBJ1-2; D unclear. Germline-derived CDR1 and CDR2 are MDHEN and SYDVKM. V was shortened by 1 base and J by 4 bases, with 13 bases between the two germline ends. The length of the CDR3 is 15 residues. The CDR3 reads CASSLSPGSGYGYTF. DNA for the CDR3: TGTGCCAGCAGTTTATCCCCGGGATCAGGCTATGGCTACACCTTC.

This clonotype was seen a few times. The chain links TRBV6-1 to TRBJ2-7; TRBD1 or TRBD2 may be the D gene (5 bases each). V was clipped by 3 bases and J by 1 base, with 10 bases between them. CDR3 size: 14 residues. Germline CDR1 and CDR2: MNHNS and SASEGT. The CDR3 DNA reads as TGTGCCAGCAGTGAGGGGGTAGTGTCCTACGAGCAGTACTTC. Its translation: CASSEGVVSYEQYF.

The gene calls are TRBV20-1 and TRBJ1-1, with 8 positions matching TRBD1. This CDR3 is 15 amino acids long. Germline loops: CDR1 DFQATT, CDR2 SNEGSKA (reference sequence). Unmatched junction bases numbered 6, after V lost 3 bases and J lost 0 bases. The CDR3 bases are TGCAGTGCTAGTGGACAGGGTGGAATGAACACTGAAGCTTTCTTT. Translated, it gives CSASGQGGMNTEAFF.

This clonotype was picked up a small number of times. The V call is TRBV6-5, the J call TRBJ1-4; no clear D. The CDR3 covers 13 residues. The ends were cut back, 4 bases at V and 8 bases at J, with 11 bases in the middle. In germline, CDR1 is MNHEY, CDR2 SVGAGI. The CDR3 region is CASSSLDGEKLFF. CDR3 DNA: TGTGCCAGCAGTTCCCTTGATGGCGAAAAACTGTTTTTT.

The table lists this clonotype with many counts. The chain joins TRBV28 to TRBJ2-7; D gene ambiguous. Trimming cost V 5 bases and J 4 bases, with 15 bases left between them. Germline assignment: CDR1 MDHEN and CDR2 SYDVKM. The CDR3 loop spans 14 amino acids. The CDR3, as DNA: TGTGCCAGCAGTCAAACTACTCTAGTGTACGAGCAGTACTTC. This translates into CASSQTTLVYEQYF.

This clonotype was recorded a few times. V is TRBV7-2 and J is TRBJ1-5; 11 nucleotides align to TRBD1. Germline V gene sequence: CDR1 SGHTA, CDR2 FQGNSA. The CDR3 consists of 15 residues. Trimming at V came to 6 bases and at J to 7 bases, leaving 8 bases not matched to a gene. The CDR3 DNA follows: TGTGCCAGCAGACGAGGACAGGGGGCAGGACAGCCCCAGCATTTT. This sequence encodes CASRRGQGAGQPQHF.

This rearrangement joins TRBV29-1 to TRBJ2-3; no firm D call. CDR1 SQVTM and CDR2 ANQGSEA come from the germline V gene. The CDR3 is made up of 17 amino acids. V was shortened by 0 bases and J by 10 bases, with 26 bases between the two germline ends. CDR3 loop: CSVEDPGSIQEIGAQYF. The CDR3 nucleotides are TGCAGCGTTGAAGATCCGGGCAGCATCCAAGAAATCGGTGCGCAGTATTTT.

This clonotype was seen a few times. J is TRBJ2-1 and V is TRBV3-1, with 10 positions matching TRBD2. Germline V lookup: CDR1 LGHDT, CDR2 YNNKEL (reference sequence). This CDR3 is built from 16 residues. V lost 3 bases, J lost 2 bases, and 4 bases stayed unmatched. CDR3 nucleotide sequence: TGTGCCAGCAGCCATCGAGCGGGAGGGGCCTACAATGAGCAGTTCTTC. Translated: CASSHRAGGAYNEQFF.

The chain recombines TRBV19 with TRBJ2-1; TRBD2 matches at 10 bases. Germline V CDR1 and CDR2: LNHDA, SQIVND (reference sequence). The length of the CDR3 is 16 residues. With 7 bases clipped from V and 6 bases from J, the junction kept 12 bases outside the gene matches. Here the CDR3 reads CASTDGLAGAFNEQFF. The DNA of the CDR3 is TGTGCCAGTACCGATGGGCTAGCGGGAGCCTTCAATGAGCAGTTCTTC.

At least ten counts were recorded for this clonotype. The rearrangement links TRBV24-1 to TRBJ1-6, with D unresolved. V was shortened by 3 bases and J by 7 bases, with 9 bases between the two germline ends. This CDR3 region has 14 residues. Germline loops: CDR1 KGHDR, CDR2 SFDVKD. The CDR3 here is CATSDTTRNSPLHF. The DNA for the CDR3 is TGTGCCACCAGTGATACGACCAGAAATTCACCCCTCCACTTT.

In its sample, this clonotype was seen a few times. The chain employs TRBV3-1 and TRBJ1-2; D not resolved. CDR1 and CDR2 from the germline V gene are LGHDT and YNNKEL (reference sequence). CDR3 length equals 15 residues. Deletions cut 4 bases from V and 3 bases from J, with 15 bases between. This CDR3 reads CASSLTERAHYGYTF. DNA for the CDR3: TGTGCCAGCAGCCTTACGGAAAGGGCGCACTATGGCTACACCTTC.

This clonotype has at least ten counts. The chain carries TRBV20-1 and TRBJ1-2; TRBD1 aligns across 7 bases. Germline CDR1 and CDR2: DFQATT and SNEGSKA (reference sequence). V gave up 5 bases and J gave up 4 bases; unmatched junction bases: 4. The CDR3 length is 12 residues. The CDR3 region has the DNA TGCAGTGCTGGGACAGACTTCTATGGCTACACCTTC. It encodes CSAGTDFYGYTF.

V and J are TRBV12-5 and TRBJ1-2, with a weak D call TRBD1 (5 bases). The germline gives CDR1 LGHNT, CDR2 FRNRAP. The CDR3 loop spans 12 amino acids. Trimming took 7 bases from V and 8 from J, leaving 14 bases between them. Here the CDR3 reads CASVQGRGGYTF. In DNA form, the CDR3 reads TGTGCTAGTGTGCAGGGTAGGGGCGGCTACACCTTC.

This clonotype has a count of ten or more. The chain couples TRBV28 to TRBJ2-1; TRBD1 matches 7 bases. Germline V gene data show CDR1 as MDHEN and CDR2 as SYDVKM. V lost 3 bases to trimming and J lost 4 bases; unmatched junction nucleotides: 6. The CDR3 sequence is 15 residues long. The CDR3 spells CASSLGQSLYNEQFF. CDR3 in DNA: TGTGCCAGCAGTTTGGGACAGTCCCTTTACAATGAGCAGTTCTTC. The full variable domain, with the rest looked up from reference TRBV28 and TRBJ2-1, is DVKVTQSSRYLVKRTGEKVFLECVQDMDHENMFWYRQDPGLGLRLIYFSYDVKMKEKGDIPEGYSVSREKKERFSLILESASTNQTSMYLCASSLGQSLYNEQFFGPGTRLTVL.

This clonotype was detected only a few times. The chain combines TRBV14 with TRBJ2-7; TRBD1 or TRBD2 may be the D gene (5 bases each). Trimming shortened V by 0 bases and J by 2 bases, and 14 bases separated the two germline ends. The CDR3 spans 16 residues. Germline V gives CDR1 SGHDN, CDR2 FVKESK. The CDR3 DNA reads as TGTGCCAGCAGCCAAGATCTGTTGGGGGAGACCTACGAGCAGTACTTC. This sequence encodes CASSQDLLGETYEQYF.

This clonotype turned up a few times. The J gene is TRBJ1-2, the V gene TRBV7-9; D is uncertain. This CDR3 contains 11 residues. Germline values: CDR1 SEHNR, CDR2 FQNEAQ (reference sequence). V lost 5 bases to trimming and J lost 5 bases, with 6 bases between them. The CDR3 loop is CASSTSYGYTF. In DNA, the CDR3 is TGTGCCAGCAGCACAAGTTATGGCTACACCTTC.

This clonotype was seen at least ten times. The chain is built from TRBV28 and TRBJ2-7; TRBD1 agrees at 9 bases. The V gene's germline CDR1 is MDHEN and CDR2 SYDVKM. V trimming: 6 bases; J trimming: 1 base; junction bases outside the gene matches: 7. The CDR3 sequence is 15 residues long. The CDR3 protein is CASSGGGTGSYEQYF. The CDR3 bases are TGTGCCAGCAGCGGAGGCGGGACAGGGTCCTACGAGCAGTACTTC.